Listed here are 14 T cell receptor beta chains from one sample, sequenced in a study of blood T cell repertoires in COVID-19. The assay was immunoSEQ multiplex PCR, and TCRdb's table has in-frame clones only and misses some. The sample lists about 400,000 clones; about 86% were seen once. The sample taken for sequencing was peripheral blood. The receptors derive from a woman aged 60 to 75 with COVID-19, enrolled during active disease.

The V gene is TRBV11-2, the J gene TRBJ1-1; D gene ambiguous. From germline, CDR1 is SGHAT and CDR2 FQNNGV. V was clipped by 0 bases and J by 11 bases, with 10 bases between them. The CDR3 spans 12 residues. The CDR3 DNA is TGTGCCAGCAGCTTAGATCTTTCTTCGGCTTTCTTT. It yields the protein CASSLDLSSAFF. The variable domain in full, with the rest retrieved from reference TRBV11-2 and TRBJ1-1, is EAGVAQSPRYKIIEKRQSVAFWCNPISGHATLYWYQQILGQGPKLLIQFQNNGVVDDSQLPKDRFSAERLKGVDSTLKIQPAKLEDSAVYLCASSLDLSSAFFGQGTRLTVV.

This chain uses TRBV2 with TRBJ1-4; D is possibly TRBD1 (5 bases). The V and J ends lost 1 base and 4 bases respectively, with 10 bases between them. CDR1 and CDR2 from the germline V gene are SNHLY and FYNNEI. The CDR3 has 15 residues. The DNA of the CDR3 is TGTGCCAGCAGTGAAGAGGGGCTGGTTAATGAAAAACTGTTTTTT. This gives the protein CASSEEGLVNEKLFF.

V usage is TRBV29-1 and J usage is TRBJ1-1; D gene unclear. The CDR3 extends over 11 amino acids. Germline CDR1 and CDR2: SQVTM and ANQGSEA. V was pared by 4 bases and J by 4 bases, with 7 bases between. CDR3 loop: CSVASGTEAFF. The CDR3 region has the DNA TGCAGCGTTGCGTCAGGCACTGAAGCTTTCTTT.

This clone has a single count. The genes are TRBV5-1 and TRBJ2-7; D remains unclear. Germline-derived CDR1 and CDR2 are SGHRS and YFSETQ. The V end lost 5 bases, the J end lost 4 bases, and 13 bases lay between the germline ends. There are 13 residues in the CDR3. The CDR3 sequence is CASRVATPYEQYF. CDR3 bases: TGCGCCAGCAGGGTAGCCACTCCGTACGAGCAGTACTTC.

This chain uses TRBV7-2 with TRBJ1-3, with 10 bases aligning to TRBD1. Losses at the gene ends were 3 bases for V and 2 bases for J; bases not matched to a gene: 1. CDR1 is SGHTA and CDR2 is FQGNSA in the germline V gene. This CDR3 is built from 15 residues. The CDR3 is CASSFGTGAGNTIYF. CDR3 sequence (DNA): TGTGCCAGCAGCTTCGGGACAGGGGCTGGAAACACCATATATTTT.

Here the CDR3 reads CASREDSYILSNQPQHF. Written as DNA, the CDR3 is TGTGCCAGTAGGGAGGACAGTTATATCCTTAGCAATCAGCCCCAGCATTTT. This chain uses TRBV19 with TRBJ1-5, with D perhaps matching TRBD1 (6 bases). This CDR3 is built from 17 residues. Trimming cost V 6 bases and J 0 bases, with 18 bases left between them. Germline V lookup: CDR1 LNHDA, CDR2 SQIVND (reference sequence).

Here the CDR3 reads CSVRQGKDQPQHF. The CDR3 coding sequence is TGCAGCGTTCGACAGGGGAAGGATCAGCCCCAGCATTTT. The chain couples TRBV29-1 to TRBJ1-5; 8 positions agree with TRBD1. The V gene's germline CDR1 is SQVTM and CDR2 ANQGSEA. The CDR3 has 13 amino acids. J was trimmed by 5 bases and V by 5 bases; bases with no gene match: 5.

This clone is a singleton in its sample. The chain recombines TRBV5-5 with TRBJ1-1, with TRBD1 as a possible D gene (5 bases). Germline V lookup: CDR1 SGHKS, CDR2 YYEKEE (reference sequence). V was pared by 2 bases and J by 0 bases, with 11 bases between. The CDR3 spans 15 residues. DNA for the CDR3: TGTGCCAGCAGCTTCCTGACAGACCTGAACACTGAAGCTTTCTTT. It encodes CASSFLTDLNTEAFF. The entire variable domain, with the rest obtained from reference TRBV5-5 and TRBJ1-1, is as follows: DAGVTQSPTHLIKTRGQQVTLRCSPISGHKSVSWYQQVLGQGPQFIFQYYEKEERGRGNFPDRFSARQFPNYSSELNVNALLLGDSALYLCASSFLTDLNTEAFFGQGTRLTVV.

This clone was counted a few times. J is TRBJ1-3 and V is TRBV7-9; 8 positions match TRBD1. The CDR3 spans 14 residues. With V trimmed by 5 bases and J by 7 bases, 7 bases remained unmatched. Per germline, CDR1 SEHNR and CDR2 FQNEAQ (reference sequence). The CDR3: CASSVQGGENTIYF. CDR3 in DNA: TGTGCCAGCAGCGTACAGGGGGGTGAGAACACCATATATTTT.

CDR3 sequence reads: CASSLTQLSVYGYTF. The CDR3 DNA follows: TGTGCCAGCAGCTTAACACAGCTCTCGGTCTATGGCTACACCTTC. The V and J genes are TRBV7-9 and TRBJ1-2, with D unclear. The CDR3 runs 15 residues. In germline, CDR1 is SEHNR, CDR2 FQNEAQ (reference sequence). V dropped 2 bases and J dropped 4 bases, with 14 bases sitting between them.

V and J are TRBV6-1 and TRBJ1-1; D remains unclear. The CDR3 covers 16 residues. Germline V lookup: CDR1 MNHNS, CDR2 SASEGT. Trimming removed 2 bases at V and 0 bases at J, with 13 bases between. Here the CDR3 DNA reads TGTGCCAGCAGTGAACCCTCAAACTATGTGAACACTGAAGCTTTCTTT. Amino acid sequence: CASSEPSNYVNTEAFF.

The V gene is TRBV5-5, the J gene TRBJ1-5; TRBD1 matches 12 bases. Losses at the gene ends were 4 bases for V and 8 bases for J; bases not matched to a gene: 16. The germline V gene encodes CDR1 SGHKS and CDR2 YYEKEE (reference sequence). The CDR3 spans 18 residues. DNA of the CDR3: TGTGCCAGCAGCCGAACCGGGACAGGGGGCGACAGGAGGGAGCCCCAGCATTTT. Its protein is CASSRTGTGGDRREPQHF.

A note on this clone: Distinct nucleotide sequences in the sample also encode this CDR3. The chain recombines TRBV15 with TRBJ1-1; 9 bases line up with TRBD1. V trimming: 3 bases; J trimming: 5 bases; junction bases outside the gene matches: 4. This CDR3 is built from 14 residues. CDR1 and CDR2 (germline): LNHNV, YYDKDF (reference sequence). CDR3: CATSRGTGRTEAFF. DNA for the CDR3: TGTGCCACCAGCAGGGGGACAGGGAGAACTGAAGCTTTCTTT.

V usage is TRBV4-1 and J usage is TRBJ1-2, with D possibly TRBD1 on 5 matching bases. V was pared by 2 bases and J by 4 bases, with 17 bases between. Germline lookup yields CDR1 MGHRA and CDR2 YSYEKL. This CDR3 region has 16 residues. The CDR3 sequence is CASSQPLQVFSYGYTF. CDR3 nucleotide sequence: TGCGCCAGCAGCCAACCTCTACAGGTTTTTAGCTATGGCTACACCTTC.